This T cell receptor beta chain was recovered during a study of blood T cell repertoires in COVID-19. Assignments of participants to cohorts depended upon their own reported clinical history. Sequencing was performed with immunoSEQ multiplex PCR; in TCRdb, only in-frame clones are kept and a portion is missing. This table has about 190,000 clones, roughly 88% appearing once. V lost 2 bases, J lost 2 bases, and 4 bases stayed unmatched. This CDR3 has 16 residues. From germline, CDR1 is SGDLS and CDR2 YYNGEE. The sequence derives from a woman aged 30 to 39 who had recovered from COVID-19. The rearrangement links TRBV9 to TRBJ2-1; the match to TRBD2 covers 10 bases. Source material: PBMCs or T cells enriched from blood (not recorded which). The CDR3 nucleotides are TGTGCCAGCAGCGTTAGCGGGAGGATCACCTACAATGAGCAGTTCTTC. Protein product: CASSVSGRITYNEQFF.